This T cell receptor (beta chain) was captured by sequencing in a study of siplizumab effects on memory and regulatory T cells. Study-level results: Sequences that were alloreactive and traceable to unstimulated CD4+ memory cells were significantly reduced by siplizumab.

A word on this clone: The target antigen is unknown.

The repertoire was sequenced with immunoSEQ multiplex PCR; TCRdb's copy has only in-frame clones and lacks some. The profile shows approximately 100,000 clones, roughly 94% of them singletons. There are 13 residues in the CDR3. V shed 1 base and J shed 7 bases, with 7 bases lying between them. Germline CDR1 is SGHDN and CDR2 is FVKESK. The chain employs TRBV14 and TRBJ2-2; D is uncertain. The sequenced sample was non-Treg CD4+ T cells sorted from blood. This receptor was identified in a human donor in good health. CDR3 sequence reads: CASSQAGIGELFF. The CDR3, as DNA: TGTGCCAGCAGCCAAGCAGGCATCGGGGAGCTGTTTTTT.